The 29 T cell receptor beta chains below were found in one sample sequenced in a study of cytomegalovirus exposure and HLA in healthy donors. In the PCR, 60 Vbeta and 13 Jbeta primers were used. Profiled with immunoSEQ multiplex PCR; TCRdb holds only in-frame clones, not every one. The sample carries fewer than 250,000 clones, 79% recorded once. The sequencing sample was made of PBMCs. The receptor source for this set is a male donor in good health and CMV-seropositive.

The genes are TRBV19 and TRBJ1-2; D might be TRBD1 (6 bases). The V end lost 1 base, the J end lost 2 bases, and 11 bases lay between the germline ends. In germline, CDR1 is LNHDA, CDR2 SQIVND (reference sequence). This CDR3 is built from 15 residues. CDR3 DNA sequence: TGTGCCAGTAGTATAGGAACAGGGAAGAACTATGGCTACACCTTC. This encodes CASSIGTGKNYGYTF.

The rearrangement uses TRBV5-6 and TRBJ2-1; tentative D call: TRBD1 (6 bases). V was pared by 2 bases and J by 4 bases, with 13 bases between. This CDR3 comprises 15 residues. The germline V gene encodes CDR1 SGHDT and CDR2 YYEEEE. The CDR3 reads CASSFSRRGYNEQFF. The DNA of the CDR3 is TGTGCCAGCAGCTTCTCGCGTAGGGGGTACAATGAGCAGTTCTTC. The full variable domain, rest sourced from reference TRBV5-6 and TRBJ2-1, is DAGVTQSPTHLIKTRGQQVTLRCSPKSGHDTVSWYQQALGQGPQFIFQYYEEEERQRGNFPDRFSGHQFPNYSSELNVNALLLGDSALYLCASSFSRRGYNEQFFGPGTRLTVL.

The rearrangement links TRBV29-1 to TRBJ2-1; a possible D gene is TRBD2 (6 bases). From germline, CDR1 is SQVTM and CDR2 ANQGSEA. V was trimmed by 7 bases and J by 7 bases, leaving 29 bases between them. The CDR3 has 17 amino acids. The CDR3 here is CSAPGDLVPNVGNEQFF. The CDR3 DNA reads as TGCAGCGCCCCGGGGGACCTGGTTCCCAACGTGGGGAATGAGCAGTTCTTC.

This clone has only one observation. The rearrangement links TRBV5-5 to TRBJ2-3, with D possibly TRBD2 on 5 matching bases. V was cut by 4 bases and J by 6 bases, with 18 bases left in between. Germline loops: CDR1 SGHKS, CDR2 YYEKEE (reference sequence). CDR3 length: 15 residues. Written as DNA, the CDR3 is TGTGCCAGCAGCGACCCCCTTAAAGGCGGGGATACGCAGTATTTT. It encodes CASSDPLKGGDTQYF.

The chain joins TRBV5-5 to TRBJ2-7; 8 bases align to TRBD1. The CDR3 loop spans 15 amino acids. Trimming cost V 4 bases and J 1 base; bases outside gene matches: 7. From germline, CDR1 is SGHKS and CDR2 YYEKEE (reference sequence). CDR3 sequence: CASSRGQGVSYEQYF. In DNA, the CDR3 is TGTGCCAGCAGCCGTGGACAGGGAGTTTCCTACGAGCAGTACTTC.

The gene calls are TRBV5-1 and TRBJ2-1; TRBD2 aligns across 11 bases. The CDR3 has 16 amino acids. Germline assignment: CDR1 SGHRS and CDR2 YFSETQ. After removal of 2 bases from V and 9 bases from J, the junction contained 10 bases not matched to a gene. CDR3 protein: CASSFSGGASPAEQFF. For the CDR3, the DNA is TGCGCCAGCAGCTTTAGCGGGGGGGCCTCACCCGCTGAGCAGTTCTTC.

This clone was seen more than once but under ten times. The chain links TRBV18 to TRBJ1-5, with 7 positions matching TRBD1. The CDR3 is 13 amino acids. CDR1 KGHSH and CDR2 LQKENI come from the germline V gene. Trimming removed 6 bases from V and 5 bases from J; junction bases left unmatched: 4. The CDR3, as DNA: TGTGCCAGCTCCGGCGGGACAGATCAGCCCCAGCATTTT. This translates into CASSGGTDQPQHF.

V usage is TRBV7-2 and J usage is TRBJ2-1; TRBD2 matches at 9 bases. The CDR3 spans 14 residues. V was clipped by 3 bases and J by 6 bases; unmatched bases: 3. Germline V gene sequence: CDR1 SGHTA, CDR2 FQGNSA. The CDR3 DNA is TGTGCCAGCAGCTTCGGCGGGAGGGCCAATGAGCAGTTCTTC. Translating gives CASSFGGRANEQFF.

V usage is TRBV27 and J usage is TRBJ2-1; the match to TRBD2 covers 9 bases. Germline V lookup: CDR1 MNHEY, CDR2 SMNVEV (reference sequence). Unmatched junction bases numbered 6, after V lost 7 bases and J lost 2 bases. The length of the CDR3 is 15 residues. The CDR3 nucleotides are TGTGCCAGCACCTTATTAGCGGGAGCCTACAATGAGCAGTTCTTC. This codes for CASTLLAGAYNEQFF.

The chain is built from TRBV7-9 and TRBJ1-1; 9 positions agree with TRBD1. The V segment lost 2 bases and the J segment 3 bases; nucleotides outside the gene matches: 1. CDR3 length: 14 amino acids. Germline-derived CDR1 and CDR2 are SEHNR and FQNEAQ (reference sequence). CDR3: CASSLRTGDTEAFF. CDR3 DNA: TGTGCCAGCAGCTTACGGACAGGGGACACTGAAGCTTTCTTT.

CDR3 in DNA: TGTGCCAGCAGTGAATATAGGATAGCGGGGAATGAGCAGTTCTTC. Translation gives CASSEYRIAGNEQFF. The J gene is TRBJ2-1, the V gene TRBV25-1, with TRBD2 identical over 8 bases. CDR1 and CDR2 from the germline V gene are MGHDK and SYGVNS. The J segment lost 7 bases and the V segment lost 0 bases, leaving 5 bases of the junction unmatched. The CDR3 loop spans 15 amino acids.

The table lists this clone with a count of one. The rearrangement joins TRBV5-4 to TRBJ1-2; perhaps TRBD1 as D (5 bases). Germline V lookup: CDR1 SGHNT, CDR2 YYREEE (reference sequence). Trimming left V 2 bases short and J 8 bases short, with 16 bases between. This CDR3 is built from 14 residues. Here the CDR3 reads CASSFRGEAWGYTF. CDR3 coding DNA: TGTGCCAGCAGCTTCAGAGGGGAGGCGTGGGGCTACACCTTC.

This rearrangement joins TRBV5-8 to TRBJ2-7, with 9 bases matching TRBD1. Germline V lookup: CDR1 SGHTS, CDR2 YDEGEE. The V and J ends lost 2 bases and 3 bases, in that order; junction bases with no gene match: 6. The CDR3 covers 15 residues. This chain's CDR3 is CASSFADRGSYEQYF. The CDR3 nucleotides read TGTGCCAGCAGCTTTGCCGACAGGGGGAGCTACGAGCAGTACTTC.

This sequence joins TRBV19 and TRBJ1-5, with 8 nucleotides matching TRBD1. This CDR3 has 12 residues. Germline V CDR1 and CDR2: LNHDA, SQIVND (reference sequence). V lost 10 bases to trimming and J lost 7 bases; unmatched junction nucleotides: 6. Here the CDR3 DNA reads TGTGCCACCAGGACAGGGCGGCAGCCCCAGCATTTT. Translation: CATRTGRQPQHF.

This clone was detected a few times. The chain joins TRBV29-1 to TRBJ1-2; D unclear. This CDR3 is 14 amino acids long. The germline V and J ends were trimmed by 3 bases and 6 bases, with 17 bases remaining between them. Germline values: CDR1 SQVTM, CDR2 ANQGSEA. DNA for the CDR3: TGCAGCGTTGAGTCTCGGGGTTTAGGCGATGGCTACACCTTC. Its translation: CSVESRGLGDGYTF.

The chain has TRBV6-9 and TRBJ2-5, with D maybe TRBD2 (7 bases). The CDR3 length is 15 residues. Germline loops: CDR1 MNHGY, CDR2 SVAAGI. Trimming left V 0 bases short and J 4 bases short, with 12 bases between. The CDR3: CASSYSLGGGETQYF. CDR3 bases: TGTGCCAGCAGTTATTCCCTAGGGGGGGGAGAGACCCAGTACTTC.

The chain uses TRBV27 and TRBJ2-3, with 7 bases identical to TRBD1. The V gene's germline CDR1 is MNHEY and CDR2 SMNVEV (reference sequence). The J segment lost 3 bases and the V segment lost 5 bases, leaving 5 bases of the junction unmatched. The CDR3 totals 14 residues. As DNA, the CDR3 is TGTGCCAGCAGTGTTGACAGGGCGACAGATACGCAGTATTTT. Protein sequence: CASSVDRATDTQYF.

This clone was picked up a small number of times. The rearrangement links TRBV11-3 to TRBJ2-2; possible D gene TRBD2, 5 bases. The CDR3 is 15 residues long. The V gene lost 4 bases and the J gene lost 6 bases, with 15 bases spanning the gap. Looked up from germline, CDR1 is SGHNT and CDR2 is YENEEA. The CDR3 bases are TGTGCCAGCAGCTCTCCGACTACGACTGCCGGGGAGCTGTTTTTT. Protein product: CASSSPTTTAGELFF.

A single count supports this clone. The gene calls are TRBV7-6 and TRBJ2-5, with D tentatively TRBD1 (5 bases). CDR3 size: 12 residues. Germline V lookup: CDR1 SGHVS, CDR2 FNYEAQ. Between the trimmed V and J ends, which lost 5 bases and 5 bases, there was a span of 9 bases. In DNA form, the CDR3 reads TGTGCCAGCAGCCATAGGGGCGAGACCCAGTACTTC. Translating gives CASSHRGETQYF.

The V gene is TRBV4-3, the J gene TRBJ2-7, with D perhaps matching TRBD1 (6 bases). Looked up from germline, CDR1 is LGHNA and CDR2 is YSLEER. The V end was cut by 0 bases, the J end by 4 bases, with 10 bases between. CDR3 length: 14 residues. CDR3 sequence reads: CASSQDRDKYEQYF. For the CDR3, the DNA is TGCGCCAGCAGCCAAGATAGGGACAAGTACGAGCAGTACTTC.

The genes are TRBV2 and TRBJ2-1; 12 nucleotides line up with TRBD2. Germline values: CDR1 SNHLY, CDR2 FYNNEI. The CDR3 extends over 15 amino acids. Trimming cost V 3 bases and J 6 bases; bases outside gene matches: 3. CDR3 DNA: TGTGCCAGCAGTGATTTACTAGCGGGAGGCAATGAGCAGTTCTTC. Its protein is CASSDLLAGGNEQFF.

The V gene is TRBV2, the J gene TRBJ1-2; no reliable D call. Germline-derived CDR1 and CDR2 are SNHLY and FYNNEI. The CDR3 spans 13 residues. Between the trimmed V and J ends, which lost 4 bases and 4 bases, there was a span of 10 bases. CDR3 residues: CASSGQETYGYTF. Written as DNA, the CDR3 is TGTGCCAGCAGTGGTCAGGAAACCTATGGCTACACCTTC.

This sequence joins TRBV5-8 and TRBJ2-7, with 7 bases that match TRBD1. The trim removed 1 base at V and 2 bases at J, leaving 3 bases unmatched. Germline loops: CDR1 SGHTS, CDR2 YDEGEE. The CDR3 is 14 amino acids. The chain's CDR3 is CASSLSGTAYEQYF. The CDR3 region has the DNA TGTGCCAGCAGCTTGAGTGGGACAGCCTACGAGCAGTACTTC.

The V and J genes are TRBV10-3 and TRBJ1-3; 7 bases are a match to TRBD1. There are 15 residues in the CDR3. V shed 7 bases, J shed 0 bases, and the junction held 6 bases outside the gene matches. From germline, CDR1 is ENHRY and CDR2 SYGVKD. The CDR3 region has the DNA TGTGCCATCAACGAGGGGGCGAGCTCTGGAAACACCATATATTTT. This translates into CAINEGASSGNTIYF.

The V gene is TRBV11-1, the J gene TRBJ2-5, with a tentative D call TRBD2 (6 bases). CDR1 and CDR2 (germline): SGHAT, FQDESV (reference sequence). This CDR3 is 13 amino acids long. The V gene lost 0 bases and the J gene lost 10 bases, with 12 bases spanning the gap. This chain's CDR3 is CASSLAGGVSQYF. The CDR3 DNA follows: TGTGCCAGCAGCTTAGCGGGGGGAGTGAGCCAGTACTTC.

There are a few counts of this clone. The rearrangement uses TRBV5-7 and TRBJ1-1; the match to TRBD1 covers 9 bases. TRBV5-7 is known as an ORF, though its function is uncertain. This CDR3 contains 11 residues. Unmatched junction bases numbered 4, after V lost 4 bases and J lost 12 bases. The CDR3 DNA follows: TGTGCCAGCAGCGGGACAGGGATGACTTTCTTT. It yields the protein CASSGTGMTFF.

The V gene is TRBV7-8, the J gene TRBJ2-7, with a tentative D call TRBD2 (5 bases). The CDR3 consists of 17 residues. The V end lost 2 bases, the J end lost 2 bases, and 19 bases lay between the germline ends. From germline, CDR1 is SGHVS and CDR2 FQNEAQ. CDR3 sequence reads: CASSLSVGGGFTYEQYF. DNA of the CDR3: TGTGCCAGCAGCTTATCCGTTGGCGGAGGTTTTACCTACGAGCAGTACTTC.

The chain employs TRBV7-2 and TRBJ1-6; maybe TRBD1 (5 bases). The length of the CDR3 is 16 residues. V was shortened by 5 bases and J by 4 bases, with 15 bases between the two germline ends. CDR1 SGHTA and CDR2 FQGNSA come from the germline V gene. CDR3: CASSETGQLYNSPLHF. CDR3 nucleotides: TGTGCCAGCAGCGAGACCGGACAACTATATAATTCACCCCTCCACTTT.

The V gene is TRBV11-2, the J gene TRBJ2-1; 9 positions match TRBD2. Germline trimming cut 3 bases from V and 4 bases from J; bases unmatched to any gene: 4. The CDR3 covers 15 residues. Per germline, CDR1 SGHAT and CDR2 FQNNGV. CDR3 region: CASSFGTSFYNEQFF. The CDR3 bases are TGTGCCAGCAGCTTCGGGACTAGCTTTTACAATGAGCAGTTCTTC.